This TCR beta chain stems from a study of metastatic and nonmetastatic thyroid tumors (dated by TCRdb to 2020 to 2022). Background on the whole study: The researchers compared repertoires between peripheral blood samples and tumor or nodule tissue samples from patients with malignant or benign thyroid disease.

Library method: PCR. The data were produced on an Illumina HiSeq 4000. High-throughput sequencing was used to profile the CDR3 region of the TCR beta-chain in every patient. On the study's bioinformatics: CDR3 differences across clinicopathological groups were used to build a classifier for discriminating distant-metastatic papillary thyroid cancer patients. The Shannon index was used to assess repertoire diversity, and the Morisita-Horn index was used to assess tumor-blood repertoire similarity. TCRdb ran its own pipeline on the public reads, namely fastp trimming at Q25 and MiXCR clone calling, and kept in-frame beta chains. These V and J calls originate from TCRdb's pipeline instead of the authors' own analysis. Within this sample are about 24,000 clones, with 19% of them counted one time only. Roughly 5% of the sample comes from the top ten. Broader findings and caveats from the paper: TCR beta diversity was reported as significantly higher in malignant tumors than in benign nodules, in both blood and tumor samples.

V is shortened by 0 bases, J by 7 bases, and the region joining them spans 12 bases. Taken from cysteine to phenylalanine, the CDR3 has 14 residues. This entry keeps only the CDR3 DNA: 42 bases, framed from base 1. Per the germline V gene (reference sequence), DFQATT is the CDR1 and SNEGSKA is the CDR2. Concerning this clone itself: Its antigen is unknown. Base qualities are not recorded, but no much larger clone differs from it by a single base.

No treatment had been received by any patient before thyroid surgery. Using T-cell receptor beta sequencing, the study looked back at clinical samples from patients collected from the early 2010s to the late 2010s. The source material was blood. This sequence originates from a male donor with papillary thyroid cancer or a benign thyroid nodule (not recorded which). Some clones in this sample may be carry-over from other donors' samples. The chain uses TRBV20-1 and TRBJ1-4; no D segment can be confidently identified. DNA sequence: TGCAGTGCTAGAGAATCTGGGCCAGTTGAAAAACTGTTTTTT. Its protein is CSARESGPVEKLFF.